This is a list of T cell receptor beta chains from one sample in a study of T cells in Graves' hyperthyroidism and ophthalmopathy. Using its own MiXCR run on the multiplex PCR reads, TCRdb lists one record per CDR3 protein. Of fewer than 650,000 distinct CDR3 sequences in the sample, approximately 15% are singletons; the top ten hold roughly 7.7%. The specimen was blood. The source is a woman aged 18 to 35 with Graves' ophthalmopathy. Each CDR3 is given with its conserved first and last residue. A D gene is named only where the DNA matches it firmly. Not every row has a clone size; where given, it reads once, few, many or a size class.

TRBJ2-1	TRBD2	TRBV20-1	many	TGCAGTGCGCGTACTAGCGGTCAGGGGTCATACAATGAGCAGTTCTTC	CSARTSGQGSYNEQFF
TRBJ1-6	.	TRBV6-5	few	TGTGCCAGCAGTTCCCCGCAGTCTGTTGGCTCCTATAATTCACCCCTCCACTTT	CASSSPQSVGSYNSPLHF
TRBJ2-7	.	TRBV7-9	many	TGTGCCAGCAGCCCACCCCGGGACTTAGCCGACTACGAGCAGTACTTC	CASSPPRDLADYEQYF
TRBJ1-6	.	TRBV7-3	many	TGTGCCAGCAGCTCCGGGACACTTCGGAATTCACCCCTCCACTTT	CASSSGTLRNSPLHF
TRBJ2-2	.	TRBV20-1	few	TGCAGTGCTAGAGATGAAAAAGGGGGCACCGGGGAGCTGTTTTTT	CSARDEKGGTGELFF
TRBJ1-5	TRBD1	TRBV2	many	TGTGCCAGCAGTGAACGACAGGGGGTTCGGGATCAGCCCCAGCATTTT	CASSERQGVRDQPQHF
TRBJ2-7	.	TRBV6-1	many	TGTGCCAGCAGCGACGTGTACGGCTCCTACGAGCAGTACTTC	CASSDVYGSYEQYF
TRBJ2-1	.	TRBV30	many	TGTGCCTGGAGTAGGGGCTGGAATGAGCAGTTCTTC	CAWSRGWNEQFF
TRBJ1-5	.	TRBV6-2/TRBV6-3	many	TGTGCCAGCAGTTACTCTACCCAGGGAGATTATAGCAATCAGCCCCAGCATTTT	CASSYSTQGDYSNQPQHF
TRBJ1-4	TRBD1	TRBV30	few	TGTGCCTGGAGTGGGACAGGGGGCCGTAATGAAAAACTGTTTTTT	CAWSGTGGRNEKLFF
TRBJ2-7	TRBD1	TRBV7-2	many	TGTGCCAGCAGCTTGAGGGGGCAGGGGTACGAGCAGTACTTC	CASSLRGQGYEQYF
TRBJ2-5	TRBD1	TRBV7-9	few	TGTGCCAGCAGCTACCGGGACAGGGAGGCAGCGACGCTCCAAGAGACCCAGTACTTC	CASSYRDREAATLQETQYF
TRBJ1-1	.	TRBV20-1	many	TGCAGTGCTAGGGGGCCCGGGGTTACTGAAGCTTTCTTT	CSARGPGVTEAFF
TRBJ2-1	.	TRBV24-1	.	TGTGCCACCAGTGACCGGGACAAGGGGAGGTATGAGCAGTTCTTC	CATSDRDKGRYEQFF
TRBJ1-4	.	TRBV20-1	many	TGCAGTGCTAGAGTGTCGTCAACTAATGAAAAACTGTTTTTT	CSARVSSTNEKLFF
TRBJ2-1	.	TRBV28	.	TGTGCCAGCACTCGCAGGGTTGATTTCGGTGAGCAGTTCTTC	CASTRRVDFGEQFF
TRBJ2-7	TRBD2	TRBV12-3/TRBV12-4	many	TGTGCCAGCAGTTTTAGCGGGAACGGCTACGAGCAGTACTTC	CASSFSGNGYEQYF
TRBJ2-3	.	TRBV12-3/TRBV12-4	many	TGTGCCAGCAGTTTTATAGGGGCAGGCACAGATACGCAGTATTTT	CASSFIGAGTDTQYF
TRBJ2-6	.	TRBV29-1	few	TGCAGCGTTGAATTCTCTGGGGCCAACGTCCTGACTTTC	CSVEFSGANVLTF
TRBJ2-5	.	TRBV9	many	TGTGCCAGCAGCGTATCCTACACGGGAAACCAAGAGACCCAGTACTTC	CASSVSYTGNQETQYF
TRBJ1-5	.	TRBV7-2	many	TGTGCCAGCAGCTTAGTAGGGTACAATCAGCCCCAGCATTTT	CASSLVGYNQPQHF
TRBJ2-2	TRBD1	TRBV24-1	few	TGTGCCACCAGTGATTTGGACAGGGGGCCGGGGAACACCGGGGAGCTGTTTTTT	CATSDLDRGPGNTGELFF
TRBJ2-7	.	TRBV11-2	many	TGTGCCAGCAGCTTGTGGTACGGGAGTTCCCACGAGCAGTACTTC	CASSLWYGSSHEQYF
TRBJ2-1	TRBD1	TRBV5-8	many	TGTGCCAGCAGCTTGGGACAGGGGGCGATCAATGAGCAGTTCTTC	CASSLGQGAINEQFF
TRBJ2-1	TRBD2	TRBV28	.	TGTGCCAGCAGTTTATCCCGACTAGCGGGAAACAATGAGCAGTTCTTC	CASSLSRLAGNNEQFF
TRBJ2-1	TRBD1	TRBV7-3	many	TGTGCCAGCAGCTTAATCCGGGACAGCTCCTACAATGAGCAGTTCTTC	CASSLIRDSSYNEQFF
TRBJ2-7	.	TRBV19	few	TGTGCCAGTAGTATCGCGTCAGGTCAACCCTACGAGCAGTACTTC	CASSIASGQPYEQYF